The rows below give T cell receptor beta chains drawn from one sample of a study of shared clonotypes between healthy human individuals. Measured with immunoSEQ multiplex PCR; TCRdb has only the in-frame clones, and not every one. This sample has 450,000 to 500,000 clones, with roughly 80% found just once. Input material: PBMCs. The receptors were gathered from a woman in her thirties or forties in good health. Some clones in this sample may be carry-over from other donors' samples. Each CDR3 is given with its conserved first and last residue.

v_call cdr3_aa
TRBV21-1 CASSKEQPNYGYTF
TRBV28 CANSGPAGTQYF
TRBV5-1 CASSLRSGGSGNTIYF
TRBV29-1 CSVEEGGYTF
TRBV7-2 CASSPRTGERNEQFF
TRBV6-1 CASSPGRGGQPQHF
TRBV29-1 CSVEDNKGGTRNEQFF
TRBV5-6 CASKPQHGQGFSYEQYF
TRBV7-3 CASSLTGNQPQHF
TRBV7-9 CASSGDNPSQETQYF
TRBV9 CASSNSGSSYNEQFF
TRBV6-4 CASSVASGMMNEQFF
TRBV6-6 CASSFGQGGEQYF
TRBV19 CASIDKFMNTEAFF
TRBV30 CAWSRAVNQPQHF
TRBV28 CASGLGIRANYGYTF
TRBV10-3 CAITSGGEVQQKNIQYF
TRBV29-1 CSVRLAAHYNEQFF
TRBV15 CATSRDPGEETQYF
TRBV19 CASSTTWAGGVYEQYF
TRBV11-2 CASSGLARDTQYF
TRBV4-3 CASSQGGGALSEAFF
TRBV28 CASRWGRRSNQPQHF
TRBV5-4 CASSLDSSNEKLFF
TRBV6-5 CASSSDRGVYQPQHF
TRBV28 CASSFVGGEQYF
TRBV11-2 CASSFRGVSTDTQYF
TRBV19 CASSMRDSGANVLTF
TRBV6-6 CASSYSPIGGLEQFF
TRBV21-1 CASQGTGGQETQYF
TRBV30 CAWGMPGLAGGEDEQYF
TRBV15 CATSTGTYYGYTF
TRBV15 CATSREVRELTGELFF
TRBV7-9 CASSFGTANNEQFF
TRBV28 CASSSHRLARGETQYF
TRBV28 CASSWTGGGGTEAFF
TRBV11-3 CASSLRTTGDTQYF
TRBV6-5 CASTRGASTEAFF
TRBV14 CASSQTNSYEQYF
TRBV11-3 CASSLGLSADTQYF
TRBV20-1 CSASEQFF
TRBV5-4 CASSLGGWGVFNEQFF
TRBV29-1 CSVRNTGELFF
TRBV6-1 CASSDARSQDAVYGYTF
TRBV7-2 CASSLRQGSYEQYF
TRBV18 CASSLGTITDTQYF
TRBV27 CASSLTGLRQPQHF
TRBV2 CASSPRDEQYF
TRBV10-3 CAIAAAGTEAFF
TRBV5-1 CASSLVRGRTGELFF
TRBV6-5 CASRDRTAYQETQYF
TRBV28 CASSPSTQGPDTQYF